These 21 T cell receptor beta chains came from one sample sequenced in a study of cytomegalovirus exposure and HLA in healthy donors. Assay: immunoSEQ multiplex PCR; the TCRdb copy retains only in-frame clones and omits some. The table has about 340,000 clones, 75% to 90% seen once. Source material: PBMCs. Receptor source: a woman between 18 and 30 years old in good health and CMV-seronegative.

The chain is built from TRBV6-1 and TRBJ2-3, with 9 bases identical to TRBD2. The germline V gene has CDR1 MNHNS and CDR2 SASEGT. The CDR3 spans 16 residues. V dropped 1 base and J dropped 5; count of bases not matched to a gene: 7. The chain's CDR3 is CASSEGVAGVKDTQYF. Written as DNA, the CDR3 is TGTGCCAGCAGTGAAGGGGTAGCGGGAGTAAAAGATACGCAGTATTTT.

V gene TRBV5-6 combines with J gene TRBJ1-4; D not resolved. The V end was cut by 5 bases, the J end by 7 bases, with 15 bases between. The CDR3 length is 14 residues. CDR1 SGHDT and CDR2 YYEEEE come from the germline V gene. CDR3 in amino acids: CASRSGSGSEKLFF. The DNA of the CDR3 is TGTGCCAGCAGGTCCGGGTCCGGGAGTGAAAAACTGTTTTTT. Supplemented by reference TRBV5-6 and TRBJ1-4, the full variable domain reads DAGVTQSPTHLIKTRGQQVTLRCSPKSGHDTVSWYQQALGQGPQFIFQYYEEEERQRGNFPDRFSGHQFPNYSSELNVNALLLGDSALYLCASRSGSGSEKLFFGSGTQLSVL.

Worth noting for this clone: This same CDR3 is encoded by further DNA sequences in the sample. V and J are TRBV7-2 and TRBJ1-5; possibly TRBD1 for D (5 bases). Germline assignment: CDR1 SGHTA and CDR2 FQGNSA. The length of the CDR3 is 15 residues. Deletions cut 1 base from V and 1 base from J, with 8 bases between. For the CDR3, the DNA is TGTGCCAGCAGCTTAGGGCAGGGCAGCAATCAGCCCCAGCATTTT. It translates to CASSLGQGSNQPQHF.

The chain has TRBV28 and TRBJ1-2; maybe TRBD1 (5 bases). This CDR3 has 14 residues. The germline CDR1 and CDR2 sequences are MDHEN and SYDVKM. The V end was cut by 3 bases, the J end by 4 bases, with 12 bases between. The CDR3 region is CASSFRDFSYGYTF. CDR3 DNA: TGTGCCAGCAGTTTCAGGGACTTTTCCTATGGCTACACCTTC.

The genes are TRBV25-1 and TRBJ2-7, with 11 bases fitting TRBD2. Germline V gene lookup returns CDR1 MGHDK and CDR2 SYGVNS. The length of the CDR3 is 18 residues. Losses at the gene ends were 0 bases for V and 6 bases for J; bases not matched to a gene: 13. The DNA for the CDR3 is TGTGCCAGCAGTGAATATCAAGAGTCTAGCGGGAGGACGGGCGAGCAGTACTTC. Translation: CASSEYQESSGRTGEQYF.

This clone was seen a few times. The chain recombines TRBV4-2 with TRBJ2-7, with 7 bases lining up with TRBD2. In germline, CDR1 is LGHNA, CDR2 YNFKEQ. CDR3 size: 15 residues. V shed 2 bases, J shed 0 bases, and the junction held 4 bases outside the gene matches. In DNA, the CDR3 is TGTGCCAGCAGCCAATCCCGGGAGGACTCCTACGAGCAGTACTTC. This translates into CASSQSREDSYEQYF.

This sequence joins TRBV7-3 and TRBJ2-1; 10 nucleotides line up with TRBD2. The germline V gene has CDR1 SGHTA and CDR2 FQGTGA. CDR3 length: 15 amino acids. V gave up 5 bases and J gave up 7 bases; unmatched junction bases: 8. In DNA form, the CDR3 reads TGTGCCAGCAGCCCCTCTAGCGGGAGATGGAATGAGCAGTTCTTC. Its translation is CASSPSSGRWNEQFF.

This clone turned up a few times. This chain uses TRBV7-6 with TRBJ2-1, with TRBD2 matching over 8 bases. Germline V gene data show CDR1 as SGHVS and CDR2 as FNYEAQ. The CDR3 is 15 amino acids. V gave up 3 bases and J gave up 6 bases; unmatched junction bases: 7. The DNA for the CDR3 is TGTGCCAGCAGCTTTGGGAGCGGGAGTCCCAATGAGCAGTTCTTC. Its translation: CASSFGSGSPNEQFF.

V gene TRBV11-2 combines with J gene TRBJ1-5; 9 bases agree with TRBD1. The V gene's germline CDR1 is SGHAT and CDR2 FQNNGV. The CDR3 sequence is 14 residues long. The V gene end was trimmed by 5 bases and the J gene end by 3 bases; junction bases not matched to a gene: 2. The CDR3 DNA sequence: TGTGCCAGCAGCGACAGGGGGAACAATCAGCCCCAGCATTTT. Translating gives CASSDRGNNQPQHF.

The V gene is TRBV2, the J gene TRBJ2-7; 7 nucleotides match TRBD1. The CDR3 spans 13 residues. CDR1 and CDR2 from the germline V gene are SNHLY and FYNNEI. With 10 bases clipped from V and 0 bases from J, the junction kept 6 bases outside the gene matches. The CDR3 DNA is TGTGCCACCGAGGGGGACAGCTCCTACGAGCAGTACTTC. Residues: CATEGDSSYEQYF.

The CDR3 protein is CASSYSSRGQYYGYTF. For the CDR3, the DNA is TGTGCCAGCAGTTACTCAAGCAGGGGGCAATACTATGGCTACACCTTC. The chain combines TRBV6-5 with TRBJ1-2; 8 bases are shared with TRBD1. This CDR3 contains 16 residues. J gave up 3 bases and V 0 bases, and 6 bases lay outside the gene matches. In germline, CDR1 is MNHEY, CDR2 SVGAGI.

The chain employs TRBV4-3 and TRBJ2-1, with 11 bases identical to TRBD2. CDR3 length: 16 residues. The V gene's germline CDR1 is LGHNA and CDR2 YSLEER. V shed 0 bases, J shed 5 bases, and the junction held 3 bases outside the gene matches. The DNA for the CDR3 is TGCGCCAGCAGCCAAGATACTAGCGGGAGCCACAATGAGCAGTTCTTC. Translated, it gives CASSQDTSGSHNEQFF.

CDR3 protein: CASSSAGADEAFF. CDR3 DNA sequence: TGTGCCAGCAGCTCCGCAGGGGCGGATGAAGCTTTCTTT. The chain combines TRBV5-4 with TRBJ1-1, with a possible D match to TRBD1 (6 bases). Germline CDR1 SGHNT, CDR2 YYREEE (reference sequence). Trimming cost V 3 bases and J 7 bases, with 13 bases left between them. This CDR3 is 13 amino acids long.

V usage is TRBV5-1 and J usage is TRBJ1-1; 7 bases fit TRBD1. With 4 bases clipped from V and 5 bases from J, the junction kept 8 bases outside the gene matches. This CDR3 is 14 amino acids long. Germline V CDR1 and CDR2: SGHRS, YFSETQ. As DNA, the CDR3 is TGCGCCAGCAGCGACAAAACAGGGGTAACTGAAGCTTTCTTT. It yields the protein CASSDKTGVTEAFF.

The chain's CDR3 is CASSLVGGYLYEQYF. Written as DNA, the CDR3 is TGTGCCAGCAGCTTGGTCGGCGGATACCTCTACGAGCAGTACTTC. V and J are TRBV5-4 and TRBJ2-7; D gene uncertain. The germline CDR1 and CDR2 sequences are SGHNT and YYREEE (reference sequence). The CDR3 is 15 amino acids. The germline V and J ends were trimmed by 0 bases and 3 bases, with 13 bases remaining between them. Full variable domain (rest looked up from reference TRBV5-4 and TRBJ2-7): ETGVTQSPTHLIKTRGQQVTLRCSSQSGHNTVSWYQQALGQGPQFIFQYYREEENGRGNFPPRFSGLQFPNYSSELNVNALELDDSALYLCASSLVGGYLYEQYFGPGTRLTVT.

The V call is TRBV10-3, the J call TRBJ2-5; 12 nucleotides align to TRBD1. V was pared by 7 bases and J by 5 bases, with 5 bases of the junction left unmatched. Germline CDR1 reads ENHRY; CDR2 reads SYGVKD. The CDR3 is 14 amino acids. The CDR3, as DNA: TGTGCCATCACCCGGGACAGGGGGCAGGAGACCCAGTACTTC. As protein: CAITRDRGQETQYF.

The genes are TRBV18 and TRBJ2-7; 14 positions agree with TRBD2. This CDR3 comprises 15 residues. J lost 6 bases, V lost 4 bases, and 5 bases had no gene match. The germline V gene encodes CDR1 KGHSH and CDR2 LQKENI. The CDR3 nucleotides are TGTGCCAGCTCACAAGGGACTAGCGGGAGTTTCGAGCAGTACTTC. Translating gives CASSQGTSGSFEQYF.

This clone has just one count. The J gene is TRBJ2-5, the V gene TRBV4-3; 13 positions match TRBD2. The CDR3 contains 16 residues. Germline V gene data show CDR1 as LGHNA and CDR2 as YSLEER. The V and J ends lost 4 bases and 6 bases, in that order; junction bases with no gene match: 8. The DNA for the CDR3 is TGCGCCAGCAGCCCCGGGACTAGCGGGGTGTGGCAGACCCAGTACTTC. This translates into CASSPGTSGVWQTQYF.

Only a few counts were recorded for this clone. The CDR3 loop is CASTRQGPGYTF. CDR3 DNA: TGTGCCAGCACCCGACAGGGTCCCGGCTACACCTTC. The chain joins TRBV5-8 to TRBJ1-2, with 7 bases matching TRBD1. The CDR3 covers 12 residues. The germline gives CDR1 SGHTS, CDR2 YDEGEE. V lost 6 bases and J lost 8; bases outside the gene matches: 7.

The genes are TRBV19 and TRBJ1-5, with D perhaps matching TRBD1 (6 bases). CDR3 size: 12 residues. Germline values: CDR1 LNHDA, CDR2 SQIVND (reference sequence). The V gene lost 7 bases and the J gene lost 7 bases, with 11 bases spanning the gap. CDR3 nucleotide sequence: TGTGCCAGTACAGGGGTACGACAGCCCCAGCATTTT. Translated, it gives CASTGVRQPQHF.

V gene TRBV5-1 combines with J gene TRBJ2-3; D is ambiguous. The V end lost 9 bases, the J end lost 0 bases, and 11 bases lay between the germline ends. CDR1 is SGHRS, CDR2 YFSETQ, per germline. The CDR3 has 13 amino acids. Here the CDR3 reads CATRSASTDTQYF. The CDR3 DNA reads as TGCGCCACGCGGTCGGCTAGCACAGATACGCAGTATTTT.